A selection of T cell receptor beta chains follows, all from one sample in a study of blood T cells in healthy people across ages. MiXCR, run by TCRdb on the 5' RACE reads, gives a single entry per CDR3 protein. The repertoire holds about 1.6 million distinct CDR3 sequences, with 30% to 40% as singletons. The sample was blood. The receptor set was obtained from a woman in her 30s in good health. Both conserved end residues are part of each CDR3. The order of the fields is V gene, D gene, CDR3 protein. A D gene is named only where the DNA matches it firmly.

TRBV5-5,TRBD1,CASSFRAWDSQAYEQYF
TRBV21-1,.,CASSKGGGGAGNEQFF
TRBV4-1,.,CASSPGRGDKNYGYTF
TRBV14,.,CASSRRRLQETQYF
TRBV12-3/TRBV12-4,.,CASSLRRLNEQFF
TRBV28,TRBD1,CASIPLGQGSYNEQFF
TRBV6-5,.,CASSVQGEETQYF
TRBV20-1,.,CSAYETGKDGEQYF
TRBV6-1,.,CASSEWGQFNYGYTF
TRBV4-2,.,CASSQVRDYNEQFF
TRBV29-1,TRBD2,CSVEKREANTGERFF
TRBV2,.,CASQAALGYEQYF
TRBV5-1,.,CASSGWGSPTDTQYF
TRBV6-1,.,CASSEIGFRNQPQHF
TRBV4-2,.,CASSHSSAAYEQYF
TRBV20-1,.,CSASKCSPGQVYEQYF
TRBV7-6,.,CASSPSGVGETQYF
TRBV20-1,TRBD2,CSARGLAGRQETQYF
TRBV7-9,.,CASSQQGGVQETQYF
TRBV6-1,.,CASTEPTGANYGYTF
TRBV20-1,TRBD2,CSASGIFRGGTDTQYF
TRBV20-1,.,CSAPNNIIAHNEQYF
TRBV7-9,.,CASSLGSTRTSATNEKLFF